This T cell receptor (beta chain) originates from a study of blood T cells in healthy people across ages. The germline CDR1 and CDR2 sequences are SGHRS and YFSETQ. The germline V and J ends were trimmed by 0 bases and 1 base, with 5 bases remaining between them. The CDR3 consists of 14 residues. Ranging in age from about 6 to 95, the donors were healthy Caucasian individuals from Russia. Primed by a sample-barcoded 5' primer and a J-beta primer mix, a second PCR proceeded for roughly 7 to 11 cycles. With 12 random nucleotides, a template-switch adaptor tagged each individual cDNA molecule. A single record per CDR3 protein comes from TCRdb applying MiXCR to the 5' RACE reads. The sample consists of some 800,000 distinct CDR3 sequences, under 45% of them appearing once.

Source material: blood. This clonotype originated in a man aged 55 to 70 in good health. The V gene is TRBV5-1, the J gene TRBJ2-4; D is ambiguous. The CDR3 spells CASSLEGAKNIQYF. The CDR3 bases are TGCGCCAGCAGCTTGGAGGGTGCCAAAAACATTCAGTACTTC.